A single sample is the source of the 25 T cell receptor beta chains below, sequenced in a study of T cells in Graves' hyperthyroidism and ophthalmopathy. What was amplified from RNA transcripts were TCR beta CDR3 regions. TCR CDR3 underwent first-round RT-PCR with the HTBI primer set. TCRdb processed the multiplex PCR reads anew with MiXCR; each CDR3 protein has one entry. The repertoire includes around 700,000 distinct CDR3 sequences, approximately 19% of them detected once, and 16% sits in the top ten. The sample was blood. Receptor source: a woman aged 45 to 65 with Graves' hyperthyroidism that later progressed to Graves' ophthalmopathy.

This chain connects TRBV6-4 to TRBJ1-5, with a possible D match to TRBD1 (6 bases). This CDR3 is 15 amino acids long. Trimming pared 5 bases from V and 4 bases from J, leaving 15 bases between. From germline, CDR1 is MRHNA and CDR2 SNTAGT. The CDR3 nucleotides read TGTGCCAGCAGTCCGTCCGGGACACCTAATCAGCCCCAGCATTTT. Encoded protein: CASSPSGTPNQPQHF.

This clonotype has ten or more counts. The rearrangement joins TRBV27 to TRBJ1-2; weak D call: TRBD1 (5 bases). The V end lost 6 bases, the J end lost 4 bases, and 18 bases lay between the germline ends. CDR1 is MNHEY and CDR2 is SMNVEV in the germline V gene (reference sequence). The CDR3 is 15 amino acids. In DNA, the CDR3 is TGTGCCAGCAGCCTAACAGGCGCCCCGACCTATGGCTACACCTTC. It yields the protein CASSLTGAPTYGYTF.

This clonotype was detected only a few times. This chain uses TRBV3-1 with TRBJ1-4; D gene unclear. V was trimmed by 1 base and J by 7 bases, leaving 10 bases between them. The germline V gene encodes CDR1 LGHDT and CDR2 YNNKEL (reference sequence). The CDR3 totals 14 residues. The CDR3 spells CASSQGATSEKLFF. The DNA of the CDR3 is TGTGCCAGCAGCCAAGGGGCTACGAGTGAAAAACTGTTTTTT.

This clonotype has more than one count but fewer than ten. The chain has TRBV5-5 and TRBJ2-7; 11 nucleotides align to TRBD2. The CDR3 has 14 amino acids. Per the germline V gene, CDR1 is SGHKS and CDR2 is YYEKEE (reference sequence). V gave up 1 base and J gave up 4 bases; unmatched junction bases: 1. Written as DNA, the CDR3 is TGTGCCAGCAGCTTGCCTAGCGGGGGGTACGAGCAGTACTTC. This encodes CASSLPSGGYEQYF.

This clonotype was seen repeatedly, ten times or more. The chain carries TRBV7-9 and TRBJ1-1; D is unclear. V lost 0 bases and J 0 bases, leaving 11 bases between the germline ends. The CDR3 totals 16 residues. Germline V gene lookup returns CDR1 SEHNR and CDR2 FQNEAQ (reference sequence). The CDR3 protein is CASSLALIRLNTEAFF. CDR3 DNA sequence: TGTGCCAGCAGCTTAGCGCTGATTCGGCTGAACACTGAAGCTTTCTTT.

There are many counts of this clonotype. V gene TRBV2 combines with J gene TRBJ1-4, with D unclear. The CDR3 consists of 16 residues. In germline, CDR1 is SNHLY, CDR2 FYNNEI. V lost 6 bases and J lost 0, with 14 bases in between. CDR3 amino acids: CASSKERSATNEKLFF. The CDR3 DNA reads TGTGCCAGCAGCAAAGAGAGGTCTGCAACTAATGAAAAACTGTTTTTT.

This clonotype has more than one count but fewer than ten. The V gene is TRBV6-1, the J gene TRBJ1-5; D call uncertain. The CDR3 covers 15 residues. From germline, CDR1 is MNHNS and CDR2 SASEGT. Deletions cut 7 bases from V and 0 bases from J, with 13 bases between. CDR3 sequence reads: CASKPFRDSNQPQHF. CDR3 nucleotide sequence: TGTGCCAGCAAACCGTTTCGAGATAGCAATCAGCCCCAGCATTTT.

This clonotype was seen a few times. CDR3 sequence (DNA): TGCAGTGCTAGGGGGGGCAGGGGATCCCTCAATCAGCCCCAGCATTTT. It encodes CSARGGRGSLNQPQHF. V and J are TRBV20-1 and TRBJ1-5; the D gene is possibly TRBD1 (6 bases). Trimming removed 3 bases at V and 3 bases at J, with 18 bases between. The CDR3 length is 16 residues. CDR1 and CDR2 (germline): DFQATT, SNEGSKA (reference sequence).

This clonotype has at least ten counts. The chain has TRBV11-1 and TRBJ2-5, with 7 bases aligning to TRBD2. Germline V gene lookup returns CDR1 SGHAT and CDR2 FQDESV (reference sequence). V lost 6 bases to trimming and J lost 2 bases; unmatched junction nucleotides: 9. The CDR3 spans 15 residues. The chain's CDR3 is CASSRTSVLQETQYF. In DNA, the CDR3 is TGTGCCAGCAGTCGCACTAGCGTCCTTCAAGAGACCCAGTACTTC.

The V call is TRBV18, the J call TRBJ2-7; D unresolved. V shed 3 bases and J shed 4 bases, with 16 bases lying between them. Germline V lookup: CDR1 KGHSH, CDR2 LQKENI. The CDR3 runs 15 residues. CDR3 in amino acids: CASSPASAPTYEQYF. The CDR3 nucleotides read TGTGCCAGCTCACCCGCTTCGGCACCAACTTACGAGCAGTACTTC. The whole variable domain, remainder taken from reference TRBV18 and TRBJ2-7, is NAGVMQNPRHLVRRRGQEARLRCSPMKGHSHVYWYRQLPEEGLKFMVYLQKENIIDESGMPKERFSAEFPKEGPSILRIQQVVRGDSAAYFCASSPASAPTYEQYFGPGTRLTVT.

This clonotype was seen a few times. The rearrangement joins TRBV19 to TRBJ1-5; D perhaps matches TRBD1 (6 bases). V gave up 3 bases and J gave up 6 bases, with 12 bases separating them. Germline CDR1 reads LNHDA; CDR2 reads SQIVND (reference sequence). This CDR3 region has 14 residues. CDR3 bases: TGTGCCAGTAGTATTGGGGGGCGAACTCAGCCCCAGCATTTT. Its translation is CASSIGGRTQPQHF.

This clonotype was observed many times. The chain couples TRBV7-2 to TRBJ1-1, with D possibly matching TRBD1 (5 bases). Per the germline V gene, CDR1 is SGHTA and CDR2 is FQGNSA. The CDR3 totals 13 residues. Between the trimmed V and J ends, which lost 0 bases and 8 bases, there was a span of 10 bases. CDR3 bases: TGTGCCAGCAGCTTAGCTGGGCAGGGAGAAGCTTTCTTT. It is translated as CASSLAGQGEAFF.

The chain is built from TRBV12-3 or TRBV12-4 and TRBJ1-4; the D is unclear. This CDR3 has 12 amino acids. The germline V and J ends were trimmed by 11 bases and 10 bases, with 17 bases remaining between them. The CDR3 DNA reads TGTGCCGCAGCAGCGGTGTTTGGAAAACTGTTTTTT. Encoded protein: CAAAAVFGKLFF.

The rearrangement uses TRBV7-9 and TRBJ2-3; unclear D gene. Germline CDR1 and CDR2: SEHNR and FQNEAQ (reference sequence). The CDR3 runs to 12 residues. Trimming removed 1 base from V and 9 bases from J, with 8 bases in between. CDR3 loop: CASSLDAATQYF. The CDR3 coding sequence is TGTGCCAGCAGCTTAGACGCGGCGACGCAGTATTTT. The variable domain in full, with the rest retrieved from reference TRBV7-9 and TRBJ2-3, is DTGVSQNPRHKITKRGQNVTFRCDPISEHNRLYWYRQTLGQGPEFLTYFQNEAQLEKSRLLSDRFSAERPKGSFSTLEIQRTEQGDSAMYLCASSLDAATQYFGPGTRLTVL.

This clonotype has at least ten counts. The CDR3 coding sequence is TGTGCCAGCAGCTCCGAGACTAGAGATGAGCAGTTCTTC. It codes for CASSSETRDEQFF. The chain uses TRBV7-3 and TRBJ2-1; the D gene is possibly TRBD2 (6 bases). Per the germline V gene, CDR1 is SGHTA and CDR2 is FQGTGA. The CDR3 covers 13 residues. V lost 4 bases, J lost 8 bases, and 12 bases lay in between. Using reference TRBV7-3 and TRBJ2-1 for the parts outside the CDR3, the full variable domain is GAGVSQTPSNKVTEKGKYVELRCDPISGHTALYWYRQSLGQGPEFLIYFQGTGAADDSGLPNDRFFAVRPEGSVSTLKIQRTERGDSAVYLCASSSETRDEQFFGPGTRLTVL.

This chain uses TRBV20-1 with TRBJ2-2; D not resolved. The CDR3 contains 14 residues. CDR1 is DFQATT, CDR2 SNEGSKA, per germline (reference sequence). Trimming shortened V by 0 bases and J by 1 base, and 6 bases separated the two germline ends. Written as DNA, the CDR3 is TGCAGTGCTAGAGACGGCAAGAACACCGGGGAGCTGTTTTTT. Encoded protein: CSARDGKNTGELFF.

V and J are TRBV11-3 and TRBJ2-1; 9 bases agree with TRBD2. V lost 4 bases, J lost 8 bases, and 3 bases stayed unmatched. The CDR3 runs to 13 residues. Germline V gives CDR1 SGHNT, CDR2 YENEEA. Here the CDR3 DNA reads TGTGCCAGCAGCTCCGCGGGGGGGCATGAGCAGTTCTTC. This encodes CASSSAGGHEQFF.

The sample holds many counts of this clonotype. J is TRBJ1-1 and V is TRBV2; no firm D call. This CDR3 has 15 residues. Trimming stripped 1 base from V and 0 bases from J, with 9 bases between. Germline CDR1 reads SNHLY; CDR2 reads FYNNEI. For the CDR3, the DNA is TGTGCCAGCAGTGAAGTAAATTTAATGAACACTGAAGCTTTCTTT. It is translated as CASSEVNLMNTEAFF.

The chain couples TRBV20-1 to TRBJ2-5; D is undetermined. This CDR3 has 11 residues. The V end was cut by 2 bases, the J end by 5 bases, with 6 bases between. Germline assignment: CDR1 DFQATT and CDR2 SNEGSKA (reference sequence). This CDR3 reads CSARFLETQYF. DNA of the CDR3: TGCAGTGCTAGATTCCTTGAGACCCAGTACTTC.

At least ten counts were recorded for this clonotype. V gene TRBV7-9 combines with J gene TRBJ2-5; D uncertain. The germline V gene has CDR1 SEHNR and CDR2 FQNEAQ (reference sequence). This CDR3 is built from 15 residues. The germline V and J ends were trimmed by 1 base and 2 bases, with 11 bases remaining between them. In nucleotides, the CDR3 is TGTGCCAGCAGCTTAGGTCCGTCGGAGCAAGAGACCCAGTACTTC. Amino acids: CASSLGPSEQETQYF.

V is TRBV5-1 and J is TRBJ1-5, with 7 bases matching TRBD1. This CDR3 has 14 residues. The trim removed 1 base at V and 6 bases at J, leaving 4 bases unmatched. Germline V gives CDR1 SGHRS, CDR2 YFSETQ. The CDR3 DNA reads as TGCGCCAGCAGCTTGAGGTCAGGGGGTCAGCCCCAGCATTTT. Amino acid sequence: CASSLRSGGQPQHF.

Ten or more counts support this clonotype. The CDR3 loop is CASSGTGAGNSPLHF. In nucleotides, the CDR3 is TGTGCCAGCAGCGGGACAGGGGCTGGGAATTCACCCCTCCACTTT. V and J are TRBV3-1 and TRBJ1-6; the match to TRBD1 covers 10 bases. Trimming at V came to 5 bases and at J to 7 bases, leaving 5 bases not matched to a gene. In germline, CDR1 is LGHDT, CDR2 YNNKEL (reference sequence). The CDR3 length is 15 residues. Full variable domain (rest looked up from reference TRBV3-1 and TRBJ1-6): DTAVSQTPKYLVTQMGNDKSIKCEQNLGHDTMYWYKQDSKKFLKIMFSYNNKELIINETVPNRFSPKSPDKAHLNLHINSLELGDSAVYFCASSGTGAGNSPLHFGNGTRLTVT.

This clonotype showed up many times. The chain employs TRBV5-1 and TRBJ1-6; 8 bases map to TRBD1. Trimming removed 0 bases from V and 8 bases from J; junction bases left unmatched: 1. This CDR3 contains 14 residues. Germline V lookup: CDR1 SGHRS, CDR2 YFSETQ. CDR3 nucleotide sequence: TGCGCCAGCAGCTTGGGGACAGGGTATTCACCCCTCCACTTT. Translated: CASSLGTGYSPLHF.

This clonotype was seen repeatedly, ten times or more. V and J are TRBV29-1 and TRBJ2-5; perhaps D is TRBD1 or TRBD2 (5 bases each). The CDR3 length is 13 residues. Trimming left V 6 bases short and J 5 bases short, with 16 bases between. CDR1 and CDR2 (germline): SQVTM, ANQGSEA. The DNA for the CDR3 is TGCAGCGTCTGGCGTGGGGGATCGGAGACCCAGTACTTC. Its protein product is CSVWRGGSETQYF.

This clonotype was seen just once. This chain uses TRBV6-4 with TRBJ2-1; a possible D gene is TRBD2 (7 bases). This CDR3 spans 16 amino acids. Germline V gives CDR1 MRHNA, CDR2 SNTAGT. V shed 4 bases and J shed 6 bases, with 19 bases lying between them. The CDR3: CASSGPAGARGNEQFF. CDR3 coding DNA: TGTGCCAGCAGTGGCCCCGCGGGGGCCCGGGGCAATGAGCAGTTCTTC.